This TCR beta chain stems from a study of blood T cell repertoires in COVID-19. Profiling relied on immunoSEQ multiplex PCR, and the TCRdb table lists in-frame clones only, not all of them. There are 380,000 or so clones in the sample; more than 75% occur only once, and 0.85% to 1.3% lies in the top ten. The CDR3 length is 18 residues. Germline-derived CDR1 and CDR2 are MNHNS and SASEGT. The trim removed 3 bases at V and 1 base at J, leaving 6 bases unmatched. The table lists this clone with a count of one. This sequence originates from a human donor with acute or convalescent COVID-19. The donor label of this sample is uncertain. The sequenced sample consisted of peripheral blood. V and J are TRBV6-1 and TRBJ2-3; 14 bases fit TRBD2. CDR3 bases: TGTGCCAGCAGTGACTTTGGACTAGCGGGAGGCGGCACAGATACGCAGTATTTT. It translates to CASSDFGLAGGGTDTQYF.